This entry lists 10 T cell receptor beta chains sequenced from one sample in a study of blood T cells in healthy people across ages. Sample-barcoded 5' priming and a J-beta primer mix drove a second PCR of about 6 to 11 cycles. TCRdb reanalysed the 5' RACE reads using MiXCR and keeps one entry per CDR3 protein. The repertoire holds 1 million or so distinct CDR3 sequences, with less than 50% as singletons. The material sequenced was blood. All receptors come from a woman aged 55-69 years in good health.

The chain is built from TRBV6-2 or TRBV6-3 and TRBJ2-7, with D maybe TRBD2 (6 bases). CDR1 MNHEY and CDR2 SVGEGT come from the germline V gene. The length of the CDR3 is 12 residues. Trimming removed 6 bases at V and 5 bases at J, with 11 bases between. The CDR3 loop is CASRGGPHEQYF. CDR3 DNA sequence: TGTGCCAGCAGAGGAGGGCCGCACGAGCAGTACTTC.

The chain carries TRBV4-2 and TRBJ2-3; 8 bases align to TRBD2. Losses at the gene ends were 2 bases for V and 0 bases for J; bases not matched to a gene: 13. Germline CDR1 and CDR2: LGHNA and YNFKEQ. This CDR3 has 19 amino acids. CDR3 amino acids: CASSQQRLASGTSTDTQYF. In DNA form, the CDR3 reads TGTGCCAGCAGCCAACAGAGACTAGCGAGTGGGACTAGCACAGATACGCAGTATTTT.

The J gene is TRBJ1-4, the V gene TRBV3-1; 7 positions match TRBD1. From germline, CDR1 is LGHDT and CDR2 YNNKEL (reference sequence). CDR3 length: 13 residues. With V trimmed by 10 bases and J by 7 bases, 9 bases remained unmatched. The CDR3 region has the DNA TGTGCCACCCGCCAAGGGGGCGGTGAAAAACTGTTTTTT. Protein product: CATRQGGGEKLFF. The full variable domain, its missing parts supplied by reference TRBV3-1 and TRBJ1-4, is DTAVSQTPKYLVTQMGNDKSIKCEQNLGHDTMYWYKQDSKKFLKIMFSYNNKELIINETVPNRFSPKSPDKAHLNLHINSLELGDSAVYFCATRQGGGEKLFFGSGTQLSVL.

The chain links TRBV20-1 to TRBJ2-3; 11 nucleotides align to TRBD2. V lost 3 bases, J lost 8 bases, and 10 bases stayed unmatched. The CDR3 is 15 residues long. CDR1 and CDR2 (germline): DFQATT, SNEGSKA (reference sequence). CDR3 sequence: CSARNLAGGLVTQYF. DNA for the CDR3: TGCAGTGCTAGGAATCTAGCGGGAGGATTAGTTACGCAGTATTTT.

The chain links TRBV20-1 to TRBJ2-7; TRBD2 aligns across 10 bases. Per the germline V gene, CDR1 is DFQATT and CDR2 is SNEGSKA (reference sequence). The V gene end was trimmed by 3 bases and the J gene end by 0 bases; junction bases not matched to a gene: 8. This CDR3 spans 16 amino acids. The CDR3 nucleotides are TGCAGTGCTAGTGCGACTAGCGGGTCAGGCTCCTACGAGCAGTACTTC. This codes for CSASATSGSGSYEQYF.

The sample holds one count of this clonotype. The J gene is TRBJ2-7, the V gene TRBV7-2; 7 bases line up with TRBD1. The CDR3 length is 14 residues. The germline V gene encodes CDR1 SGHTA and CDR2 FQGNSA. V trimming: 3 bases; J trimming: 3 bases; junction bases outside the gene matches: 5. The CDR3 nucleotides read TGTGCCAGCAGCTTTCAGACAGGGCTCTACGAGCAGTACTTC. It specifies CASSFQTGLYEQYF.

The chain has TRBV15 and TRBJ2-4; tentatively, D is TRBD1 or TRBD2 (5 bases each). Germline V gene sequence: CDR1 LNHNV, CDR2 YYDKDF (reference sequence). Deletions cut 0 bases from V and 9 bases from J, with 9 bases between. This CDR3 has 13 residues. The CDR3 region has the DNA TGTGCCACCAGCAGAGAGGGACGGAGCATTCAGTACTTC. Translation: CATSREGRSIQYF.

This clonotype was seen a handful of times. CDR3 in amino acids: CASSRDRAGGYTF. The DNA of the CDR3 is TGTGCCAGCAGCCGGGACAGGGCTGGTGGCTACACCTTC. This chain connects TRBV5-6 to TRBJ1-2, with 9 positions matching TRBD1. The junction had 5 bases not matched to a gene; V was cut back by 4 bases and J by 7 bases. The CDR3 spans 13 residues. Germline loops: CDR1 SGHDT, CDR2 YYEEEE.

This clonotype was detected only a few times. The CDR3: CSARDRVDDEQYF. The CDR3 bases are TGCAGTGCTAGGGACAGGGTCGACGACGAGCAGTACTTC. J is TRBJ2-7 and V is TRBV20-1, with TRBD1 matching over 8 bases. V dropped 3 bases and J dropped 5; count of bases not matched to a gene: 6. The CDR3 consists of 13 residues. Germline assignment: CDR1 DFQATT and CDR2 SNEGSKA (reference sequence).

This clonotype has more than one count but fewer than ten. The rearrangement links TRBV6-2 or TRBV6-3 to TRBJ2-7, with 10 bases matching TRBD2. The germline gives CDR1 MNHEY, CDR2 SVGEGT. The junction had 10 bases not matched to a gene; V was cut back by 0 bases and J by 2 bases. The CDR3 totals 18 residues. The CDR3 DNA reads TGTGCCAGCAGTTACTCGGGGACTAGCGTCCCAGGGGCCTACGAGCAGTACTTC. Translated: CASSYSGTSVPGAYEQYF.